Shown below are 26 T cell receptor beta chains from a single sample sequenced in a study of breast tumors, draining lymph nodes, adjacent tissues. Breast cancer patients provided tissue from their axillary draining lymph nodes. TCRdb independently ran MiXCR on the multiplex PCR reads; one entry per CDR3 protein. The table records around 300,000 distinct CDR3 sequences, more than 30% of them present only once. Sequenced sample: axillary lymph node tissue. These receptors all come from a female donor with breast cancer. Some clones in this sample may be carry-over from other donors' samples.

This clonotype was detected many times. CDR3 sequence reads: CASSVRTFGEKLFF. CDR3 DNA: TGTGCCAGCAGTGTTCGGACGTTTGGTGAAAAACTGTTTTTT. This chain links TRBV2 with TRBJ1-4; D is unresolved. The CDR3 contains 14 residues. Trimming took 4 bases from V and 7 from J, leaving 13 bases between them. Germline V gene lookup returns CDR1 SNHLY and CDR2 FYNNEI.

A note on this clonotype: The junction departs from the called germline gene at one end, perhaps through a read error. V gene TRBV6-1 combines with J gene TRBJ1-3, with D uncertain. Per the germline V gene, CDR1 is MNHNS and CDR2 is SASEGT. The CDR3 runs 14 residues. The CDR3 DNA reads TGTGCCAGCAGTGAACGGGCCACTCAAAACACCATACATTTT. Its translation: CASSERATQNTIHF.

Concerning this clonotype: This clone may be a read error of a much larger clone one base away. V is TRBV20-1 and J is TRBJ2-2; 10 bases map to TRBD2. Germline V gene lookup returns CDR1 DFQATT and CDR2 SNEGSKA (reference sequence). The CDR3 contains 18 residues. Trimming took 5 bases from V and 6 from J; bases not matched to a gene: 18. Written as DNA, the CDR3 is TGCAGTGCTGACCTTATAGCGGGAGGAATGGCCCGGTCCGGGGAGCTGTTTTTT. Protein: CSADLIAGGMARSGELFF.

In its sample, this clonotype was seen many times. V gene TRBV15 combines with J gene TRBJ1-5; D remains unclear. The V end was cut by 0 bases, the J end by 8 bases, with 14 bases between. The CDR3 covers 15 residues. Germline assignment: CDR1 LNHNV and CDR2 YYDKDF (reference sequence). The CDR3 DNA sequence: TGTGCCACCAGCAGAGACTCCATCGGATTTGAGCCCCAGCATTTT. Translating it yields CATSRDSIGFEPQHF.

About this clonotype itself: The germline gene is not matched at one end of the junction; a read error may be the cause. CDR3 residues: CAGSQPTGDVSPLHF. The CDR3 DNA sequence: TGTGCCGGCAGTCAACCGACAGGGGACGTTTCACCCCTCCACTTT. The rearrangement uses TRBV16 and TRBJ1-6; 8 positions match TRBD1. The CDR3 length is 15 residues. CDR1 is KGHSY and CDR2 is FQNENV in the germline V gene.

This clonotype was seen a few times. Germline and junction disagree at one end, which may indicate a read error. This chain links TRBV6-1 with TRBJ1-6, with TRBD1 matching over 8 bases. The germline CDR1 and CDR2 sequences are MNHNS and SASEGT. The CDR3 loop spans 15 amino acids. CDR3 loop: CVSSDRDRRNSPLHF. DNA of the CDR3: TGTGTCAGCAGTGACCGGGACAGGAGAAATTCACCCCTCCACTTT.

Points on this clonotype: Just one base apart from a much larger clone, this may be a read error. The chain uses TRBV6-4 and TRBJ2-7, with D tentatively TRBD1 or TRBD2 (6 bases each). Trimming took 5 bases from V and 6 from J, leaving 14 bases between them. The CDR3 totals 13 residues. Germline V gene data show CDR1 as MRHNA and CDR2 as SNTAGT. CDR3 protein: CASSHGGQGEQYF. The CDR3 region has the DNA TGTGCCAGCAGTCACGGGGGCCAAGGCGAGCAGTACTTC.

For this clonotype: A much larger clone differs by one base, so this may be a read error. The conserved phenylalanine or tryptophan normally closing the CDR3 is absent here, so this likely arose from a read error. The chain links TRBV19 to TRBJ2-1; 9 bases align to TRBD2. This CDR3 is built from 16 residues. Losses at the gene ends were 4 bases for V and 2 bases for J; bases not matched to a gene: 6. Germline V lookup: CDR1 LNHDA, CDR2 SQIVND (reference sequence). CDR3 in DNA: TGTGCCAGTAGTAGGGCGCGGGAGGGTCCCTACAATGAGCAGTTCTCC. Protein product: CASSRAREGPYNEQFS.

About this clonotype: This clone may be a read error of a much larger clone one base away. Likely a read error: the CDR3 ends without its conserved phenylalanine or tryptophan. This sequence joins TRBV12-3 or TRBV12-4 and TRBJ2-7, with a possible D match to TRBD2 (6 bases). Trimming cost V 4 bases and J 7 bases, with 20 bases left between them. The CDR3 has 15 amino acids. The CDR3 nucleotides read TGTGCCAGCAGTTCGGAGCTCTGGGACTTGCGGGAGCAGTACCTC. Protein product: CASSSELWDLREQYL.

The table lists this clonotype with many counts. J is TRBJ1-3 and V is TRBV12-3 or TRBV12-4, with D maybe TRBD1 (6 bases). V lost 5 bases to trimming and J lost 2 bases, with 13 bases between them. There are 15 residues in the CDR3. CDR3 nucleotide sequence: TGTGCCAGCAGTGTACAGGGAGCAGCTGGAAACACCATATATTTT. Translating gives CASSVQGAAGNTIYF.

Details on this clonotype: A read error is possible here, since a much larger clone lies one base away. The chain has TRBV11-1 and TRBJ2-7, with a possible D match to TRBD1 (6 bases). Germline assignment: CDR1 SGHAT and CDR2 FQDESV (reference sequence). The CDR3 runs to 14 residues. The CDR3 sequence is CASSLGGAFYEQCF. CDR3 DNA: TGTGCCAGCAGCCTAGGGGGAGCTTTCTACGAGCAGTGCTTC.

About this clonotype itself: A read error may be the cause here, since a much bigger clone is one base away. V usage is TRBV9 and J usage is TRBJ1-2; TRBD1 matches at 7 bases. The CDR3 has 15 residues. Per the germline V gene, CDR1 is SGDLS and CDR2 is YYNGEE. CDR3 DNA: TGTGCCGGCAGCGTAGCTACCGGGACAGCCCGTGGCTACACCTTC. Translation: CAGSVATGTARGYTF.

In regard to this clonotype: At one end the junction does not follow the germline gene, possibly because of a read error. The V call is TRBV2, the J call TRBJ1-1; 8 bases map to TRBD1. The germline gives CDR1 SNHLY, CDR2 FYNNEI. The CDR3 length is 14 residues. CDR3 in DNA: TGTGCCAGCATTCGGACAGGGCGTAACACAGAAGCTTTCTTT. Its translation: CASIRTGRNTEAFF.

This clonotype was found many times. The chain carries TRBV7-2 and TRBJ1-4; maybe TRBD1 (5 bases). Germline V gives CDR1 SGHTA, CDR2 FQGNSA. This CDR3 is 16 amino acids long. Trimming shortened V by 5 bases and J by 6 bases, and 19 bases separated the two germline ends. CDR3: CASSPTEGVIDEKLFF. CDR3 nucleotides: TGTGCCAGCAGCCCTACCGAAGGGGTTATTGATGAAAAACTGTTTTTT.

The gene calls are TRBV29-1 and TRBJ2-3; D is ambiguous. Germline V gives CDR1 SQVTM, CDR2 ANQGSEA. V lost 8 bases, J lost 3 bases, and 12 bases lay in between. The CDR3 has 12 amino acids. Written as DNA, the CDR3 is TGCAGCTTAGAGTTGGGAACAGATACGCAGTATTTT. Amino acid sequence: CSLELGTDTQYF.

The genes are TRBV29-1 and TRBJ2-3; 9 nucleotides align to TRBD2. V was pared by 6 bases and J by 1 base, with 5 bases of the junction left unmatched. CDR3 length equals 14 residues. Germline values: CDR1 SQVTM, CDR2 ANQGSEA. The CDR3 here is CSVDGLARTDTQYF. CDR3 bases: TGCAGCGTAGATGGACTAGCGCGCACAGATACGCAGTATTTT.

The sample holds many counts of this clonotype. This chain joins TRBV7-2 and TRBJ1-5; D not resolved. Germline assignment: CDR1 SGHTA and CDR2 FQGNSA. The CDR3 contains 14 residues. The V gene lost 2 bases and the J gene lost 4 bases, with 9 bases spanning the gap. This CDR3 reads CASSLIGGNQPQHF. In DNA form, the CDR3 reads TGTGCCAGCAGCTTAATTGGTGGTAATCAGCCCCAGCATTTT.

This clonotype was counted many times. The V gene is TRBV20-1, the J gene TRBJ2-3, with 8 bases aligning to TRBD2. The CDR3 is 16 residues long. The germline V gene has CDR1 DFQATT and CDR2 SNEGSKA (reference sequence). The V and J ends lost 0 bases and 5 bases, in that order; junction bases with no gene match: 10. CDR3 residues: CSAREWGGGRLDTQYF. CDR3 sequence (DNA): TGCAGTGCTAGAGAATGGGGTGGCGGGAGGTTAGATACGCAGTATTTT.

The J gene is TRBJ1-5, the V gene TRBV3-1; 7 bases fit TRBD1. The CDR3 loop spans 16 amino acids. V was pared by 1 base and J by 3 bases, with 6 bases of the junction left unmatched. Germline V gives CDR1 LGHDT, CDR2 YNNKEL (reference sequence). The CDR3 sequence is CASSQAPTGNNQPQHF. CDR3 DNA sequence: TGTGCCAGCAGCCAAGCCCCGACAGGGAACAATCAGCCCCAGCATTTT.

This clonotype was seen at least ten times. This chain connects TRBV10-3 to TRBJ2-3, with 8 nucleotides matching TRBD2. J gave up 6 bases and V 4 bases, and 6 bases lay outside the gene matches. The germline V gene encodes CDR1 ENHRY and CDR2 SYGVKD. The CDR3 runs to 14 residues. CDR3 nucleotides: TGTGCCATCAGTGGGGGAGCGGGAGCGGATACGCAGTATTTT. Amino acid sequence: CAISGGAGADTQYF.

The chain employs TRBV19 and TRBJ2-5, with 12 positions matching TRBD1. Judging by the DNA end, TRBJ1-1 fits better; the J call may be wrong. CDR1 LNHDA and CDR2 SQIVND come from the germline V gene (reference sequence). This CDR3 has 15 residues. The CDR3 DNA reads TGTGCCAGTAGAGAGTCGGGACAGGGGGCCGCTGAAGCTTTCTTT. The encoded protein is CASRESGQGAAEAFF.

Comment on this clonotype: The germline gene is not matched at one end of the junction; a read error may be the cause. This chain connects TRBV4-1 to TRBJ2-1; 7 bases agree with TRBD1. CDR3 length equals 17 residues. Germline-derived CDR1 and CDR2 are MGHRA and YSYEKL. CDR3 amino acids: CASGQAPTGVGFNEQFF. The CDR3 DNA follows: TGCGCCAGCGGCCAAGCACCCACAGGGGTAGGGTTTAATGAGCAGTTCTTC.

This clonotype was detected many times. This chain links TRBV10-3 with TRBJ1-4; 11 nucleotides match TRBD1. The V and J ends lost 0 bases and 0 bases, in that order; junction bases with no gene match: 6. This CDR3 is built from 19 residues. Germline CDR1 reads ENHRY; CDR2 reads SYGVKD. The CDR3 sequence is CAISESRRDRGATNEKLFF. In DNA form, the CDR3 reads TGTGCCATCAGTGAGTCGAGAAGGGACAGGGGGGCAACTAATGAAAAACTGTTTTTT.

As concerns this clonotype: A read error may produce the germline difference seen at one junction end. The genes are TRBV24-1 and TRBJ2-1; either TRBD1 or TRBD2 may fit D (6 bases each). CDR3 length equals 16 residues. Germline V gene data show CDR1 as KGHDR and CDR2 as SFDVKD. CDR3 amino acids: CATSDLGASDYSEQFF. The DNA of the CDR3 is TGTGCCACCAGTGATCTGGGGGCTAGCGATTACAGTGAGCAGTTCTTC.

This rearrangement joins TRBV7-8 to TRBJ2-5; 13 bases are a match to TRBD2. Trimming took 4 bases from V and 4 from J; bases not matched to a gene: 3. Germline V CDR1 and CDR2: SGHVS, FQNEAQ. The CDR3 is 15 amino acids. CDR3 residues: CASSSGTSGIETQYF. The CDR3 nucleotides are TGTGCCAGCAGCTCCGGGACTAGCGGGATAGAGACCCAGTACTTC.

The V gene is TRBV6-5, the J gene TRBJ2-3; D not certain. The CDR3 extends over 14 amino acids. V shed 6 bases and J shed 4 bases, with 14 bases lying between them. The V gene's germline CDR1 is MNHEY and CDR2 SVGAGI. The CDR3 bases are TGTGCCAGCAGCATGAGCGCCAATCCAGATACGCAGTATTTT. Translation gives CASSMSANPDTQYF.